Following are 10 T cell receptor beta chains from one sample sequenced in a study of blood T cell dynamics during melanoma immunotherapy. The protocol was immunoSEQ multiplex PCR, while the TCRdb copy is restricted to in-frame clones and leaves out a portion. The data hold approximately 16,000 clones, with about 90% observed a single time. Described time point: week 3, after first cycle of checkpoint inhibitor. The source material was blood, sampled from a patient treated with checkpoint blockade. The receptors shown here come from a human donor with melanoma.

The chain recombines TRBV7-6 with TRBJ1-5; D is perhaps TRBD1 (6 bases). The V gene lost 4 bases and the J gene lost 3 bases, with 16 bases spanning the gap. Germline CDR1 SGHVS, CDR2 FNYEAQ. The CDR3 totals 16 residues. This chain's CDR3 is CASSSTQGNNNQPQHF. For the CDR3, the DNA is TGTGCCAGCAGCTCTACACAGGGAAACAACAATCAGCCCCAGCATTTT.

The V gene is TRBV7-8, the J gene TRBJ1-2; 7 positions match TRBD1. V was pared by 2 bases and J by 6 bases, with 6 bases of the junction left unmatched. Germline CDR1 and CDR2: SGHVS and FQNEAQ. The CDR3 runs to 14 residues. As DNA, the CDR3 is TGTGCCAGCAGCTTAACTGGGCAGGGGGATGGCTACACCTTC. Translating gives CASSLTGQGDGYTF.

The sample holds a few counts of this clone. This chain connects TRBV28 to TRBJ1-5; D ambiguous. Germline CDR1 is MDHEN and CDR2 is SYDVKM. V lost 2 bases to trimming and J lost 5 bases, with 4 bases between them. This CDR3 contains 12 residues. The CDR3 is CASSLSDQPQHF. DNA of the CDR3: TGTGCCAGCAGTTTAAGTGATCAGCCCCAGCATTTT.

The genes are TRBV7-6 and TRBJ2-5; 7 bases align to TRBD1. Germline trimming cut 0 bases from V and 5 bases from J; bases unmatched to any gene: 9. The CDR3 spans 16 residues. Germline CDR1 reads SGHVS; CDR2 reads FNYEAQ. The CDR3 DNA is TGTGCCAGCAGCTTAGCTTCCGGGACCAGGGGGGAGACCCAGTACTTC. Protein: CASSLASGTRGETQYF.

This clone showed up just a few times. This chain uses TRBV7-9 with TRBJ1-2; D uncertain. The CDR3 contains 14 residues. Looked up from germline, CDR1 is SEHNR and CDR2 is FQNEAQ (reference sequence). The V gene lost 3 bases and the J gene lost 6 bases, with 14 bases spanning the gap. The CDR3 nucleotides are TGTGCCAGCAGCTTTTCTGGGCAGCCCCATGGCTACACCTTC. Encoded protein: CASSFSGQPHGYTF.

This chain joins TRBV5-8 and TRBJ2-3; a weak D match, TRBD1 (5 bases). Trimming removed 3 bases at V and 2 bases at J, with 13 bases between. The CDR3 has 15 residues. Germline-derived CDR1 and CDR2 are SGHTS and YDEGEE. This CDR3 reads CASSWGYLNTDTQYF. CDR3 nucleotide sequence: TGTGCCAGCAGCTGGGGCTACTTGAACACAGATACGCAGTATTTT.

The CDR3 DNA reads as TGTGCCAGCAGTCGCCCGATACAGGGAGTTGGCACTGAAGCTTTCTTT. Translation: CASSRPIQGVGTEAFF. J is TRBJ1-1 and V is TRBV28; possibly TRBD1 for D (6 bases). With 5 bases removed from V and 4 bases from J, the gap between germline ends came to 20 bases. This CDR3 is 16 amino acids long. CDR1 MDHEN and CDR2 SYDVKM come from the germline V gene.

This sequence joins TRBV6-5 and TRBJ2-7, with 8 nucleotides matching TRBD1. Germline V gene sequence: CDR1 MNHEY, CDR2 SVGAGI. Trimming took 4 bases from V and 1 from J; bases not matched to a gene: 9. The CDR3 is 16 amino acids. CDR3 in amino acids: CASSSSRTGTSYEQYF. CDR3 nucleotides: TGTGCCAGCAGTTCATCCCGGACAGGGACATCCTACGAGCAGTACTTC.

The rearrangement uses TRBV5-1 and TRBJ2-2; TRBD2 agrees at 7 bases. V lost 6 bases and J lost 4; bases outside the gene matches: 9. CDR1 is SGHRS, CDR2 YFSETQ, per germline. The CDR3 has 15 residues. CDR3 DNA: TGCGCCAGCAAAACTGGGGGGGAGTCCACCGGGGAGCTGTTTTTT. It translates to CASKTGGESTGELFF.

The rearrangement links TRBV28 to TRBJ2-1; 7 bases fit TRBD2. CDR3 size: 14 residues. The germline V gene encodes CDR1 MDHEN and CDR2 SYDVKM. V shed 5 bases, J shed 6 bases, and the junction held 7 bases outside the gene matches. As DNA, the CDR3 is TGTGCCAGCAGTCCCCGCGGGAGCAGCAATGAGCAGTTCTTC. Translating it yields CASSPRGSSNEQFF.